What follows are 22 T cell receptor beta chains derived from one specimen sequenced in a study of T cell repertoires in cytomegalovirus infection. TCRdb recomputed calls from the reads with MiXCR, one row per CDR3 protein. In the table there are almost 300,000 distinct CDR3 sequences, 9.6% of which are singletons. Sequencing used PBMCs. All receptors derive from a human donor in good health (CMV status not recorded). Some clones in this sample may be carry-over from other donors' samples.

J is TRBJ2-1 and V is TRBV20-1; 12 bases fit TRBD2. Germline trimming cut 3 bases from V and 4 bases from J; bases unmatched to any gene: 7. Germline assignment: CDR1 DFQATT and CDR2 SNEGSKA (reference sequence). This CDR3 is built from 16 residues. This CDR3 reads CSARTSGGRGYNEQFF. DNA for the CDR3: TGCAGTGCTAGGACTAGCGGGGGCCGGGGGTACAATGAGCAGTTCTTC.

The table lists this clonotype with a count of one. The V gene is TRBV20-1, the J gene TRBJ1-1; TRBD1 aligns across 8 bases. V trimming: 3 bases; J trimming: 0 bases; junction bases outside the gene matches: 6. This CDR3 region has 15 residues. CDR1 DFQATT and CDR2 SNEGSKA come from the germline V gene (reference sequence). CDR3 region: CSASGMGQVNTEAFF. The CDR3 DNA sequence: TGCAGTGCTAGTGGGATGGGACAGGTGAACACTGAAGCTTTCTTT.

This clonotype was detected ten times or more. The chain employs TRBV11-2 and TRBJ2-3; no definite D call. The V gene lost 7 bases and the J gene lost 3 bases, with 8 bases spanning the gap. Germline V CDR1 and CDR2: SGHAT, FQNNGV. The CDR3 has 12 residues. The CDR3 is CASTPSTDTQYF. The DNA of the CDR3 is TGTGCCAGCACTCCCTCGACAGATACGCAGTATTTT.

This clonotype was counted at least ten times. The CDR3 DNA reads as TGTGCCAGCAGTGAGGACCGGGACAGGGAGCTGTTTTTT. Its protein is CASSEDRDRELFF. The rearrangement links TRBV25-1 to TRBJ2-2; TRBD1 might be the D (6 bases). The germline V gene encodes CDR1 MGHDK and CDR2 SYGVNS. Trimming took 3 bases from V and 9 from J, leaving 11 bases between them. The CDR3 loop spans 13 amino acids.

This clonotype was recorded at least ten times. CDR3 residues: CSASGIAGKETQYF. The DNA for the CDR3 is TGCAGTGCTAGTGGGATAGCGGGAAAGGAGACCCAGTACTTC. The chain uses TRBV20-1 and TRBJ2-5; 8 nucleotides agree with TRBD2. The germline CDR1 and CDR2 sequences are DFQATT and SNEGSKA (reference sequence). The trim removed 3 bases at V and 5 bases at J, leaving 8 bases unmatched. The CDR3 is 14 amino acids.

This clonotype was recorded many times. The J gene is TRBJ2-7, the V gene TRBV5-4; either TRBD1 or TRBD2 may fit D (5 bases each). Germline V gene data show CDR1 as SGHNT and CDR2 as YYREEE (reference sequence). This CDR3 has 14 amino acids. Trimming cost V 3 bases and J 3 bases, with 13 bases left between them. This CDR3 is CASSSVGAYYEQYF. The CDR3 coding sequence is TGTGCCAGCAGCTCAGTCGGGGCTTACTACGAGCAGTACTTC.

Many counts were recorded for this clonotype. The chain carries TRBV28 and TRBJ2-1, with no clear D. CDR3 length: 15 amino acids. Germline values: CDR1 MDHEN, CDR2 SYDVKM. Trimming took 7 bases from V and 0 from J, leaving 13 bases between them. CDR3 nucleotide sequence: TGTGCCAGCACCCCTACCCCGAGCTCCTACAATGAGCAGTTCTTC. Protein: CASTPTPSSYNEQFF.

This clonotype occurred many times. The chain joins TRBV19 to TRBJ2-2; 9 nucleotides line up with TRBD1. Trimming cost V 5 bases and J 1 base; bases outside gene matches: 5. Germline V CDR1 and CDR2: LNHDA, SQIVND (reference sequence). There are 16 residues in the CDR3. The CDR3 here is CASSPGQGMNTGELFF. The CDR3 DNA reads as TGTGCCAGTAGTCCTGGACAGGGGATGAACACCGGGGAGCTGTTTTTT.

The chain uses TRBV6-2 or TRBV6-3 and TRBJ2-3, with D perhaps matching TRBD1 (7 bases). Germline V gene data show CDR1 as MNHEY and CDR2 as SVGEGT. This CDR3 has 18 residues. V lost 2 bases and J 0 bases, leaving 18 bases between the germline ends. This chain's CDR3 is CASSYRRGQPLSTDTQYF. The CDR3 coding sequence is TGTGCCAGCAGTTACAGGAGGGGACAGCCTCTTAGCACAGATACGCAGTATTTT.

V and J are TRBV2 and TRBJ1-5; no definite D call. This CDR3 has 13 residues. The germline gives CDR1 SNHLY, CDR2 FYNNEI. Deletions cut 5 bases from V and 15 bases from J, with 20 bases between. DNA for the CDR3: TGTGCCAGCAGTTACGGGCCCAGATCGTCCGGGCATTTT. Encoded protein: CASSYGPRSSGHF.

This clonotype was detected ten times or more. The chain combines TRBV10-3 with TRBJ1-2; D not resolved. The ends were cut back, 3 bases at V and 4 bases at J, with 3 bases in the middle. The CDR3 contains 11 residues. Germline assignment: CDR1 ENHRY and CDR2 SYGVKD. The CDR3 loop is CAISDPYGYTF. The CDR3 DNA is TGTGCCATCAGTGACCCCTATGGCTACACCTTC.

This clonotype was seen repeatedly, ten times or more. The chain is built from TRBV7-6 and TRBJ1-1, with unresolved D. The CDR3 spans 13 residues. The germline V and J ends were trimmed by 7 bases and 1 base, with 10 bases remaining between them. Germline V lookup: CDR1 SGHVS, CDR2 FNYEAQ. In nucleotides, the CDR3 is TGTGCCAGCACCTCGGGGTCGAACACTGAAGCTTTCTTT. This gives the protein CASTSGSNTEAFF. The full variable domain, rest sourced from reference TRBV7-6 and TRBJ1-1, is GAGVSQSPRYKVTKRGQDVALRCDPISGHVSLYWYRQALGQGPEFLTYFNYEAQQDKSGLPNDRFSAERPEGSISTLTIQRTEQRDSAMYRCASTSGSNTEAFFGQGTRLTVV.

This clonotype showed up many times. The J gene is TRBJ1-2, the V gene TRBV7-9; no definite D call. V lost 1 base to trimming and J lost 3 bases, with 9 bases between them. The CDR3 totals 14 residues. Germline V gene sequence: CDR1 SEHNR, CDR2 FQNEAQ (reference sequence). The CDR3 loop is CASSLGTVDYGYTF. The CDR3 nucleotides are TGTGCCAGCAGCTTAGGAACGGTTGACTATGGCTACACCTTC. Combining the CDR3 with reference TRBV7-9 and TRBJ1-2 gives the whole variable domain DTGVSQNPRHKITKRGQNVTFRCDPISEHNRLYWYRQTLGQGPEFLTYFQNEAQLEKSRLLSDRFSAERPKGSFSTLEIQRTEQGDSAMYLCASSLGTVDYGYTFGSGTRLTVV.

This clonotype was counted at least ten times. The V gene is TRBV7-9, the J gene TRBJ1-5; D unclear. Germline V gene sequence: CDR1 SEHNR, CDR2 FQNEAQ (reference sequence). The CDR3 covers 15 residues. V lost 2 bases, J lost 1 base, and 9 bases lay in between. The CDR3 loop reads CASSLSGRSNQPQHF. CDR3 bases: TGTGCCAGCAGCTTAAGCGGCCGAAGCAATCAGCCCCAGCATTTT.

At least ten counts were recorded for this clonotype. This rearrangement joins TRBV7-9 to TRBJ2-1; D might be TRBD1 (5 bases). Trimming shortened V by 6 bases and J by 4 bases, and 13 bases separated the two germline ends. The CDR3 runs to 14 residues. Germline CDR1 is SEHNR and CDR2 is FQNEAQ (reference sequence). The CDR3, as DNA: TGTGCCAGCAGTCCCGACAGCTTATACAATGAGCAGTTCTTC. It encodes CASSPDSLYNEQFF.

The sample holds many counts of this clonotype. The genes are TRBV29-1 and TRBJ2-3; D might be TRBD1 or TRBD2, each matching 5 bases. Between the trimmed V and J ends, which lost 3 bases and 2 bases, there was a span of 9 bases. Germline CDR1 is SQVTM and CDR2 is ANQGSEA. This CDR3 comprises 13 residues. The CDR3 DNA reads TGCAGCGTTGACCGGGACGACACAGATACGCAGTATTTT. It translates to CSVDRDDTDTQYF.

At least ten counts were recorded for this clonotype. The rearrangement links TRBV14 to TRBJ2-4; 8 nucleotides agree with TRBD1. The CDR3 runs 14 residues. The germline CDR1 and CDR2 sequences are SGHDN and FVKESK. Trimming took 2 bases from V and 5 from J; bases not matched to a gene: 2. CDR3 nucleotide sequence: TGTGCCAGCAGCCAAATGGGACAGGAAAACATTCAGTACTTC. Encoded protein: CASSQMGQENIQYF.

The table lists this clonotype with many counts. J is TRBJ2-7 and V is TRBV27; TRBD2 matches at 10 bases. Germline V gene sequence: CDR1 MNHEY, CDR2 SMNVEV (reference sequence). V was pared by 5 bases and J by 5 bases, with 6 bases of the junction left unmatched. This CDR3 is 14 amino acids long. The CDR3 reads CASSVTGTSDEQYF. CDR3 nucleotides: TGTGCCAGCAGTGTCACCGGGACTAGCGACGAGCAGTACTTC.

The sample holds a few counts of this clonotype. The chain couples TRBV28 to TRBJ2-1, with D perhaps TRBD1 (6 bases). V was pared by 8 bases and J by 9 bases, with 17 bases between. In germline, CDR1 is MDHEN, CDR2 SYDVKM. This CDR3 comprises 13 residues. The CDR3 loop is CASGSGESGEQFF. The CDR3 region has the DNA TGTGCCAGCGGATCAGGGGAATCGGGTGAGCAGTTCTTC.

This chain connects TRBV9 to TRBJ2-1; 7 bases fit TRBD2. The CDR3 has 15 residues. Germline assignment: CDR1 SGDLS and CDR2 YYNGEE. V lost 2 bases to trimming and J lost 2 bases; unmatched junction nucleotides: 4. This chain's CDR3 is CASSVFLAAYNEQFF. In DNA form, the CDR3 reads TGTGCCAGCAGCGTTTTCCTAGCGGCCTACAATGAGCAGTTCTTC.

This rearrangement joins TRBV12-3 or TRBV12-4 to TRBJ2-2; TRBD1 might be the D (6 bases). The CDR3 contains 14 residues. The V gene lost 6 bases and the J gene lost 9 bases, with 17 bases spanning the gap. CDR3: CASSQANRARELFF. The DNA of the CDR3 is TGTGCCAGCAGCCAAGCAAACAGGGCCCGGGAGCTGTTTTTT.

This clonotype has at least ten counts. The V and J genes are TRBV15 and TRBJ2-1; D is perhaps TRBD2 (6 bases). The germline V gene encodes CDR1 LNHNV and CDR2 YYDKDF (reference sequence). This CDR3 contains 14 residues. Trimming stripped 1 base from V and 9 bases from J, with 13 bases between. For the CDR3, the DNA is TGTGCCACCAGCAGAGTAGGAGGGATTGGTGAGCAGTTCTTC. It translates to CATSRVGGIGEQFF.